These T cell receptor beta chains were read from a single sample in a study of T cell changes during pregnancy in multiple sclerosis. The data were produced by immunoSEQ multiplex PCR, yet TCRdb's version contains in-frame clones alone and is incomplete. The repertoire holds around 47,000 clones, with about 96% as singletons. The sample here was peripheral blood, taken in the second trimester of pregnancy. Receptors originate from a female donor with multiple sclerosis, enrolled in a pregnancy study. Both conserved end residues are part of each CDR3. The D gene is left open where the match is weak. Clone size is not always given. Where it is, it says once, few, many or a class for expanded clones.

v_call: TRBV2; clone_size: -; d_call: TRBD1; j_call: TRBJ1-2; cdr3_nt: TGTGCCAGCAGGGACAGGGTGTGGGGCTACACCTTC; cdr3_aa: CASRDRVWGYTF
v_call: TRBV7-8; clone_size: -; d_call: TRBD1; j_call: TRBJ2-7; cdr3_nt: TGTGCCAGCAGCTTAGCAATACAGGGGGGATACGAGCAGTACTTC; cdr3_aa: CASSLAIQGGYEQYF
v_call: TRBV18; clone_size: -; d_call: TRBD2; j_call: TRBJ2-3; cdr3_nt: TGTGCCAGCTCACGGCCGGGAGGCCCGATAAGCACAGATACGCAGTATTTT; cdr3_aa: CASSRPGGPISTDTQYF
v_call: TRBV9; clone_size: -; d_call: TRBD2; j_call: TRBJ2-5; cdr3_nt: TGTGCCAGCAGCGTAGAGACTAGCGGGGACCAAGAGACCCAGTACTTC; cdr3_aa: CASSVETSGDQETQYF
v_call: TRBV7-9; clone_size: few; d_call: TRBD2; j_call: TRBJ2-1; cdr3_nt: TGTGCCAGCAGCTTTACAGGGACTAGCGTGATTCATGAGCAGTTCTTC; cdr3_aa: CASSFTGTSVIHEQFF
v_call: TRBV29-1; clone_size: -; d_call: -; j_call: TRBJ2-7; cdr3_nt: TGCAGCGTTGAAGGCGTGGACAGCGACTACGAGCAGTACTTC; cdr3_aa: CSVEGVDSDYEQYF
v_call: TRBV19; clone_size: -; d_call: -; j_call: TRBJ1-1; cdr3_nt: TGTGCCAGTACCAACTCGACGGCGAGGACTGAAGCTTTCTTT; cdr3_aa: CASTNSTARTEAFF
v_call: TRBV7-9; clone_size: once; d_call: -; j_call: TRBJ2-3; cdr3_nt: TGTGCCAGCAGCTTTCCGAGGGGGGATACGCAGTATTTT; cdr3_aa: CASSFPRGDTQYF
v_call: TRBV5-1; clone_size: -; d_call: TRBD1; j_call: TRBJ1-6; cdr3_nt: TGCGCCAGCAGCCCTACCAGGACAGGGTGGGATTCACCCCTCCACTTT; cdr3_aa: CASSPTRTGWDSPLHF
v_call: TRBV6-1; clone_size: -; d_call: -; j_call: TRBJ2-5; cdr3_nt: TGTGCCAGCAGTGGGGCCAGGGGTTGGGAGACCCAGTACTTC; cdr3_aa: CASSGARGWETQYF
v_call: TRBV27; clone_size: -; d_call: -; j_call: TRBJ2-7; cdr3_nt: TGTGCCAGCAGTGCCCCCATGAGGCCACGGAACGAGCAGTACTTC; cdr3_aa: CASSAPMRPRNEQYF
v_call: TRBV7-8; clone_size: once; d_call: -; j_call: TRBJ2-7; cdr3_nt: TGTGCCAGCAGCTCCGGAGAATTTCGCCGCGAGCAGTACTTC; cdr3_aa: CASSSGEFRREQYF
v_call: TRBV23-1; clone_size: -; d_call: TRBD1; j_call: TRBJ2-7; cdr3_nt: TGCGCCAGCAGTCACGGGACAGGGGGTTACGAGCAGTACTTC; cdr3_aa: CASSHGTGGYEQYF
v_call: TRBV19; clone_size: -; d_call: TRBD1; j_call: TRBJ2-7; cdr3_nt: TGTGCCAGTAGTATAAGGGGGCGGGCCTACGAGCAGTACTTC; cdr3_aa: CASSIRGRAYEQYF
v_call: TRBV25-1; clone_size: -; d_call: -; j_call: TRBJ1-6; cdr3_nt: TGTGCCAGCAGTGATCAGGGGACGGCTAATTCACCCCTCCACTTT; cdr3_aa: CASSDQGTANSPLHF
v_call: TRBV19; clone_size: -; d_call: -; j_call: TRBJ2-5; cdr3_nt: TGTGCCAGTAGACAAGCGGGAGAGACCCAGTACTTC; cdr3_aa: CASRQAGETQYF
v_call: TRBV19; clone_size: -; d_call: TRBD2; j_call: TRBJ2-7; cdr3_nt: TGTGCCAGTAAGGCGGGGACTAGCTCCTACGAGCAGTACTTC; cdr3_aa: CASKAGTSSYEQYF
v_call: TRBV6-1; clone_size: -; d_call: TRBD1; j_call: TRBJ1-2; cdr3_nt: TGTGCCAGCAGTGAACTAGGGGGCGCCCCCTATGGCTACACCTTC; cdr3_aa: CASSELGGAPYGYTF
v_call: TRBV7-6; clone_size: -; d_call: -; j_call: TRBJ1-1; cdr3_nt: TGTGCCAGCAGCTTGGGCTCCCTTGGCACTGAAGCTTTCTTT; cdr3_aa: CASSLGSLGTEAFF
v_call: TRBV19; clone_size: -; d_call: TRBD2; j_call: TRBJ2-2; cdr3_nt: TGTGCCAGTAGTCTAGCGGGAGGGAACACCGGGGAGCTGTTTTTT; cdr3_aa: CASSLAGGNTGELFF
v_call: TRBV6-5; clone_size: -; d_call: TRBD2; j_call: TRBJ2-2; cdr3_nt: TGTGCCGTGCAGCGGGATGCCACCGGGGAGCTGTTTTTT; cdr3_aa: CAVQRDATGELFF
v_call: TRBV6-1; clone_size: -; d_call: TRBD2; j_call: TRBJ2-1; cdr3_nt: TGTGCCAGCAGCGGAGCGGGAGGCAGCTACAATGAGCAGTTCTTC; cdr3_aa: CASSGAGGSYNEQFF
v_call: TRBV6-5; clone_size: once; d_call: TRBD1; j_call: TRBJ2-7; cdr3_nt: TGTGCCAGCAGTCCCCGGGACAGGGTGCCCTACGAGCAGTACTTC; cdr3_aa: CASSPRDRVPYEQYF
v_call: TRBV9; clone_size: -; d_call: -; j_call: TRBJ2-2; cdr3_nt: TGTGCCAGCAGCAGGGCTCAGGGTAACACCGGGGAGCTGTTTTTT; cdr3_aa: CASSRAQGNTGELFF
v_call: TRBV4-1; clone_size: -; d_call: TRBD1; j_call: TRBJ1-2; cdr3_nt: TGCGCCAGCAGCAAAGGATGGGGACAGGAGCTTTCTGGCTACACCTTC; cdr3_aa: CASSKGWGQELSGYTF
v_call: TRBV10-3; clone_size: -; d_call: TRBD1; j_call: TRBJ1-4; cdr3_nt: TGTGCCATCAGTACCTCCATGGGACAGTTTAATGAAAAACTGTTTTTT; cdr3_aa: CAISTSMGQFNEKLFF
v_call: TRBV21-1; clone_size: -; d_call: -; j_call: TRBJ1-1; cdr3_nt: TGTGCCAGCAGCAAAGCTGGGGGTAGGGGGCGGACTGAAGCTTTCTTT; cdr3_aa: CASSKAGGRGRTEAFF
v_call: TRBV5-1; clone_size: -; d_call: TRBD2; j_call: TRBJ2-7; cdr3_nt: TGCGCCAGCAGTCCCGGGGGGGCCAGCTCCTACGAGCAGTACTTC; cdr3_aa: CASSPGGASSYEQYF
v_call: TRBV5-1; clone_size: -; d_call: TRBD1; j_call: TRBJ1-2; cdr3_nt: TGCGCCAGCAGTTTAGAGGGGGCCCACTATGGCTACACCTTC; cdr3_aa: CASSLEGAHYGYTF
v_call: TRBV11-2; clone_size: -; d_call: -; j_call: TRBJ2-3; cdr3_nt: TGTGCCAGCAGCCAGATCACAGATACGCAGTATTTT; cdr3_aa: CASSQITDTQYF
v_call: TRBV27; clone_size: -; d_call: -; j_call: TRBJ1-2; cdr3_nt: TGTGCCAGCAGTTTATTGCGGAGGTGGGGAGAGGGCGACTATGGCTACACCTTC; cdr3_aa: CASSLLRRWGEGDYGYTF
v_call: TRBV10-3; clone_size: -; d_call: TRBD1; j_call: TRBJ1-1; cdr3_nt: TGTGCCATCCGAGGGGCCAGGGGGCGCGGGAACACTGAAGCTTTCTTT; cdr3_aa: CAIRGARGRGNTEAFF
v_call: TRBV6-1; clone_size: -; d_call: TRBD1; j_call: TRBJ1-5; cdr3_nt: TGTGCCAGCAGTGAAGGGACAGGGGGCAGTCAGCCCCAGCATTTT; cdr3_aa: CASSEGTGGSQPQHF
v_call: TRBV29-1; clone_size: -; d_call: -; j_call: TRBJ1-3; cdr3_nt: TGCAGCGTTTATCAAACCAGGGGCTCTGGAAACACCATATATTTT; cdr3_aa: CSVYQTRGSGNTIYF
v_call: TRBV7-2; clone_size: once; d_call: -; j_call: TRBJ2-1; cdr3_nt: TGTGCCAGCAGCTTAGATGGAGGGGACTTAAATGAGCAGTTCTTC; cdr3_aa: CASSLDGGDLNEQFF
v_call: TRBV5-3; clone_size: -; d_call: TRBD2; j_call: TRBJ2-3; cdr3_nt: TGTGCCAGAAGCCAAGGACTAGCGGGAGACACGTGGGCAGATACGCAGTATTTT; cdr3_aa: CARSQGLAGDTWADTQYF
v_call: TRBV2; clone_size: -; d_call: -; j_call: TRBJ1-5; cdr3_nt: TGTGCCAGCAAAACGGGGGGAATTCCCCAGCATTTT; cdr3_aa: CASKTGGIPQHF
v_call: TRBV10-3; clone_size: -; d_call: TRBD1; j_call: TRBJ1-6; cdr3_nt: TGTGCCATCAGTGATGCGGGACAGGCCAATTCACCCCTCCACTTT; cdr3_aa: CAISDAGQANSPLHF
v_call: TRBV2; clone_size: -; d_call: -; j_call: TRBJ2-1; cdr3_nt: TGTGCCAGCAGTGCAAGAGTAGCGGCCTACAATGAGCAGTTCTTC; cdr3_aa: CASSARVAAYNEQFF
v_call: TRBV7-9; clone_size: -; d_call: TRBD1; j_call: TRBJ1-2; cdr3_nt: TGTGCCAGCAGCCCTACAGGGGATGGCTACACCTTC; cdr3_aa: CASSPTGDGYTF
v_call: TRBV2; clone_size: -; d_call: TRBD1; j_call: TRBJ2-2; cdr3_nt: TGTGCCAGCAGCGTGCCCCATGGCAGGGGGCCCGGGGAGCTGTTTTTT; cdr3_aa: CASSVPHGRGPGELFF
v_call: TRBV2; clone_size: -; d_call: -; j_call: TRBJ1-6; cdr3_nt: TGTGCCAGCAGTGAGCGGACCCTCCACTTT; cdr3_aa: CASSERTLHF
v_call: TRBV27; clone_size: -; d_call: TRBD2; j_call: TRBJ2-5; cdr3_nt: TGTGCCAGCAGTTTACTAGGGCAGTTTGAGCGGGGGGCACAAGAGACCCAGTACTTC; cdr3_aa: CASSLLGQFERGAQETQYF
v_call: TRBV28; clone_size: once; d_call: -; j_call: TRBJ2-2; cdr3_nt: TGTGCCTTACTTAAAACCGGTAACGGGGAGCTGTTTTTT; cdr3_aa: CALLKTGNGELFF
v_call: TRBV9; clone_size: -; d_call: TRBD1; j_call: TRBJ2-7; cdr3_nt: TGTGCCAGCAGCGTAGGCCAGGGGGCACCCTACGAGCAGTACTTC; cdr3_aa: CASSVGQGAPYEQYF
v_call: TRBV7-9; clone_size: -; d_call: -; j_call: TRBJ1-1; cdr3_nt: TGTGCCAGCAGCTTAGCTGGGAGGAGCACTGAAGCTTTCTTT; cdr3_aa: CASSLAGRSTEAFF
v_call: TRBV5-5; clone_size: -; d_call: -; j_call: TRBJ2-1; cdr3_nt: TGTGCCAGCAGCGAGGAGGGACGCCTTTTCGGTGAGCAGTTCTTC; cdr3_aa: CASSEEGRLFGEQFF
v_call: TRBV4-1; clone_size: -; d_call: TRBD2; j_call: TRBJ2-2; cdr3_nt: TGCGCCAGCAGCCAAGAACGCGGGGGGATCACCGGGGAGCTGTTTTTT; cdr3_aa: CASSQERGGITGELFF
v_call: TRBV10-3; clone_size: -; d_call: TRBD1; j_call: TRBJ1-6; cdr3_nt: TGTGCCATCAGCCCCGCCGGGACAGAGAATTCACCCCTCCACTTT; cdr3_aa: CAISPAGTENSPLHF
v_call: TRBV5-1; clone_size: -; d_call: -; j_call: TRBJ2-2; cdr3_nt: TGCGCCAGCAGCCCCCACAGACAGGACACCGGGGAGCTGTTTTTT; cdr3_aa: CASSPHRQDTGELFF
v_call: TRBV7-2; clone_size: once; d_call: TRBD2; j_call: TRBJ2-3; cdr3_nt: TGTGCCAGCAGACGTGCGGGAGGGCTCACAGATACGCAGTATTTT; cdr3_aa: CASRRAGGLTDTQYF
v_call: TRBV27; clone_size: once; d_call: TRBD1; j_call: TRBJ1-3; cdr3_nt: TGTGCCAGCAGTTCTAAGCCCAGGGGGTGGCTTGGAAACACCATATATTTT; cdr3_aa: CASSSKPRGWLGNTIYF